The 22 T cell receptor beta chains given below trace back to one sample, sequenced in a study of T-cell memory formation after mild COVID-19. Using its own MiXCR run on the 5' RACE reads, TCRdb lists one record per CDR3 protein. The sample includes under 300,000 distinct CDR3 sequences, roughly 17% of them seen just once. Material for sequencing was PBMCs or a T cell subset sorted from them (not recorded which). The receptors here all came from a man between 18 and 29 years old who had mild COVID-19 (a few samples of this study predate the infection). Cell type and time point are not known.

This rearrangement joins TRBV30 to TRBJ1-6, with 9 bases that match TRBD1. The length of the CDR3 is 14 residues. With V trimmed by 5 bases and J by 8 bases, 7 bases remained unmatched. Looked up from germline, CDR1 is GTSNPN and CDR2 is SVGIG (reference sequence). CDR3 in amino acids: CAWDRDRDYSPLHF. As DNA, the CDR3 is TGTGCCTGGGACCGGGACAGGGATTATTCACCCCTCCACTTT.

The V gene is TRBV20-1, the J gene TRBJ1-2; 7 nucleotides align to TRBD1. CDR1 is DFQATT and CDR2 is SNEGSKA in the germline V gene (reference sequence). The length of the CDR3 is 15 residues. Losses at the gene ends were 0 bases for V and 5 bases for J; bases not matched to a gene: 9. The CDR3 region has the DNA TGCAGTGCTAGAGATTTGCCGGGACAGCCGTATGGCTACACCTTC. This codes for CSARDLPGQPYGYTF.

This clonotype was observed a handful of times. The V call is TRBV9, the J call TRBJ1-6; 7 bases fit TRBD1. The CDR3 sequence is 16 residues long. V lost 3 bases to trimming and J lost 7 bases; unmatched junction nucleotides: 10. Germline assignment: CDR1 SGDLS and CDR2 YYNGEE. CDR3 sequence (DNA): TGTGCCAGCAGCGGAAAGACCGGGACAGTCAATTCACCCCTCCACTTT. Translated: CASSGKTGTVNSPLHF.

This clonotype was observed a few times. The chain has TRBV13 and TRBJ2-1; 7 nucleotides match TRBD1. The ends lost 5 bases at V and 3 bases at J; junction bases unmatched: 13. This CDR3 comprises 17 residues. CDR1 is PRHDT and CDR2 is FYEKMQ in the germline V gene (reference sequence). CDR3 sequence (DNA): TGTGCCAGCAGCAGGGGGCTTGGACTGGAAAACTACAATGAGCAGTTCTTC. It encodes CASSRGLGLENYNEQFF.

This clonotype came up many times. This chain connects TRBV6-6 to TRBJ1-4, with D maybe TRBD1 (5 bases). This CDR3 is 15 amino acids long. CDR1 MNHNY and CDR2 SVGAGI come from the germline V gene (reference sequence). V was cut by 3 bases and J by 6 bases, with 14 bases left in between. CDR3 sequence reads: CASSYGAQAHEKLFF. DNA for the CDR3: TGTGCCAGCAGTTATGGGGCGCAGGCTCATGAAAAACTGTTTTTT.

The chain has TRBV4-1 and TRBJ2-7, with TRBD2 identical over 7 bases. CDR1 and CDR2 (germline): MGHRA, YSYEKL. The CDR3 contains 16 residues. The junction had 6 bases not matched to a gene; V was cut back by 1 base and J by 0 bases. CDR3 sequence (DNA): TGCGCCAGCAGCCAAGGCAATGGGAGGGGCTCCTACGAGCAGTACTTC. It codes for CASSQGNGRGSYEQYF.

This clonotype has ten or more counts. The chain recombines TRBV4-3 with TRBJ2-2; D is undetermined. V was shortened by 0 bases and J by 9 bases, with 8 bases between the two germline ends. CDR3 length: 13 amino acids. Germline-derived CDR1 and CDR2 are LGHNA and YSLEER. CDR3 sequence reads: CASSQEAGWELFF. CDR3 in DNA: TGCGCCAGCAGCCAAGAGGCCGGCTGGGAGCTGTTTTTT.

The chain employs TRBV4-2 and TRBJ2-3, with D maybe TRBD1 (5 bases). Germline CDR1 LGHNA, CDR2 YNFKEQ. The V end lost 1 base, the J end lost 5 bases, and 10 bases lay between the germline ends. The CDR3 runs 14 residues. The CDR3 protein is CASSQGQGGDTQYF. The CDR3 DNA follows: TGTGCCAGCAGCCAAGGCCAGGGCGGAGATACGCAGTATTTT.

This clonotype has just one count. One junction end disagrees with the germline gene, perhaps due to a read error. The chain employs TRBV7-2 and TRBJ1-2, with D uncertain. The CDR3 contains 15 residues. Germline V gene sequence: CDR1 SGHTA, CDR2 FQGNSA. The CDR3 loop is CASSLAPTSNYCYTF. The CDR3 DNA follows: TGTGCCAGCAGCTTAGCCCCGACCTCTAACTATTGCTACACCTTC. Variable domain in full (rest from reference TRBV7-2 and TRBJ1-2): GAGVSQSPSNKVTEKGKDVELRCDPISGHTALYWYRQSLGQGLEFLIYFQGNSAPDKSGLPSDRFSAERTGGSVSTLTIQRTQQEDSAVYLCASSLAPTSNYCYTFGSGTRLTVV.

This clonotype was detected only a few times. The J gene is TRBJ2-7, the V gene TRBV5-1; possibly TRBD1 for D (6 bases). Germline CDR1 is SGHRS and CDR2 is YFSETQ. Between the trimmed V and J ends, which lost 5 bases and 3 bases, there was a span of 18 bases. This CDR3 is built from 15 residues. The CDR3 region has the DNA TGCGCCAGCAGGAACAACGTGGGGGCCGGCTACGAGCAGTACTTC. It is translated as CASRNNVGAGYEQYF.

There are a few counts of this clonotype. The rearrangement uses TRBV29-1 and TRBJ2-5; 7 bases are shared with TRBD1. Unmatched junction bases numbered 7, after V lost 1 base and J lost 2 bases. CDR1 and CDR2 from the germline V gene are SQVTM and ANQGSEA. The length of the CDR3 is 15 residues. In nucleotides, the CDR3 is TGCAGCGTTGAAGTTCCCGGGACAGCACAAGAGACCCAGTACTTC. This gives the protein CSVEVPGTAQETQYF. Supplemented by reference TRBV29-1 and TRBJ2-5, the full variable domain reads SAVISQKPSRDICQRGTSLTIQCQVDSQVTMMFWYRQQPGQSLTLIATANQGSEATYESGFVIDKFPISRPNLTFSTLTVSNMSPEDSSIYLCSVEVPGTAQETQYFGPGTRLLVL.

This clonotype showed up many times. The chain uses TRBV11-2 and TRBJ1-2, with 9 bases matching TRBD1. J was trimmed by 6 bases and V by 1 base; bases with no gene match: 0. There are 13 residues in the CDR3. In germline, CDR1 is SGHAT, CDR2 FQNNGV. CDR3 DNA: TGTGCCAGCAGCTTAGGGGACAGGGATGGCTACACCTTC. Protein: CASSLGDRDGYTF.

V is TRBV3-1 and J is TRBJ1-1; D gene unclear. CDR1 is LGHDT and CDR2 is YNNKEL in the germline V gene (reference sequence). V shed 5 bases and J shed 3 bases, with 13 bases lying between them. The CDR3 loop spans 14 amino acids. The CDR3 loop is CASSTWAVDTEAFF. The CDR3 DNA reads TGTGCCAGCAGCACCTGGGCGGTGGACACTGAAGCTTTCTTT.

In this sample, this clonotype turned up a few times. The chain combines TRBV6-5 with TRBJ2-2; the D call may be TRBD1 or TRBD2 (5 bases each). From germline, CDR1 is MNHEY and CDR2 SVGAGI. The CDR3 runs 12 residues. V lost 6 bases to trimming and J lost 6 bases, with 8 bases between them. The CDR3 protein is CASSEGSGELFF. CDR3 nucleotide sequence: TGTGCCAGCAGCGAGGGGTCCGGGGAGCTGTTTTTT.

The chain is built from TRBV5-6 and TRBJ1-1; 8 bases agree with TRBD1. Trimming cost V 9 bases and J 7 bases; bases outside gene matches: 8. Germline V CDR1 and CDR2: SGHDT, YYEEEE. The CDR3 is 12 amino acids. CDR3 region: CATGTGFGEAFF. The DNA of the CDR3 is TGTGCCACAGGGACAGGCTTTGGTGAAGCTTTCTTT.

The genes are TRBV6-2 or TRBV6-3 and TRBJ2-7, with TRBD2 as a possible D gene (7 bases). Germline-derived CDR1 and CDR2 are MNHEY and SVGEGT. Trimming left V 4 bases short and J 3 bases short, with 13 bases between. This CDR3 region has 14 residues. The CDR3 reads CASSSAGAFYEQYV. CDR3 in DNA: TGTGCCAGCAGTTCTGCGGGGGCGTTCTACGAGCAGTACGTC.

This clonotype was found a few times. The rearrangement links TRBV7-2 to TRBJ1-5, with TRBD1 as a possible D gene (5 bases). Germline V CDR1 and CDR2: SGHTA, FQGNSA. The CDR3 length is 15 residues. V lost 3 bases and J 6 bases, leaving 15 bases between the germline ends. The DNA for the CDR3 is TGTGCCAGCAGCTTCGCCCAGGGAAGGGGTCAGCCCCAGCATTTT. Translation gives CASSFAQGRGQPQHF.

This clonotype was counted at least ten times. The chain couples TRBV2 to TRBJ2-1; tentatively, D is TRBD2 (7 bases). Germline V lookup: CDR1 SNHLY, CDR2 FYNNEI. The CDR3 length is 12 residues. In DNA form, the CDR3 reads TGTGCAAAGGGAGGGGGGGCCGAAGAGCAGTTCTTC. Protein product: CAKGGGAEEQFF. The full variable domain, in which reference TRBV2 and TRBJ2-1 provide the parts outside the CDR3, is EPEVTQTPSHQVTQMGQEVILRCVPISNHLYFYWYRQILGQKVEFLVSFYNNEISEKSEIFDDQFSVERPDGSNFTLKIRSTKLEDSAMYFCAKGGGAEEQFFGPGTRLTVL.

This clonotype was recorded a few times. The V and J genes are TRBV11-3 and TRBJ2-2; D gene unclear. V lost 3 bases, J lost 6 bases, and 8 bases lay in between. Germline CDR1 reads SGHNT; CDR2 reads YENEEA. This CDR3 is 13 amino acids long. The CDR3 coding sequence is TGTGCCAGCAGCTTCCAAAGCGCCGGGGAGCTGTTTTTT. It is translated as CASSFQSAGELFF.

This chain uses TRBV6-5 with TRBJ1-6, with a weak D call TRBD1 (5 bases). The CDR3 covers 15 residues. V was shortened by 4 bases and J by 6 bases, with 13 bases between the two germline ends. In germline, CDR1 is MNHEY, CDR2 SVGAGI. The CDR3 spells CASSWGGGRNSPLHF. CDR3 DNA sequence: TGTGCCAGCAGTTGGGGGGGAGGTCGTAATTCACCCCTCCACTTT.

This clonotype was counted a few times. This chain links TRBV4-1 with TRBJ2-3; D perhaps matches TRBD2 (5 bases). V was pared by 1 base and J by 2 bases, with 19 bases between. CDR3 length: 18 residues. Germline V CDR1 and CDR2: MGHRA, YSYEKL. CDR3 protein: CASSQGLPLRPITDTQYF. The CDR3 DNA follows: TGCGCCAGCAGCCAAGGACTACCACTGCGGCCCATCACAGATACGCAGTATTTT.

The chain joins TRBV5-1 to TRBJ1-1; D gene unclear. CDR3 size: 11 residues. Germline assignment: CDR1 SGHRS and CDR2 YFSETQ. Trimming pared 5 bases from V and 7 bases from J, leaving 9 bases between. DNA for the CDR3: TGCGCCAGCAGTCAAGACGGTGAAGCTTTCTTT. Protein product: CASSQDGEAFF.